The 4 T cell receptor beta chains presented below share a single source sample, sequenced in a study of blood T cell repertoires in COVID-19. Generated by immunoSEQ multiplex PCR, the TCRdb table keeps only in-frame clones and is missing some. Of under 300,000 clones in the sample, roughly 82% were seen once. Input material: peripheral blood. Every receptor here comes from a woman aged 80 or over with active or convalescent COVID-19.

CDR3 coding DNA: TGCGCCAGCAGCCAAGAAGGTATCCCGGCGGATTCACCCCTCCACTTT. Amino acids: CASSQEGIPADSPLHF. The V gene is TRBV4-1, the J gene TRBJ1-6; D is unclear. CDR1 and CDR2 from the germline V gene are MGHRA and YSYEKL. The CDR3 spans 16 residues. V lost 0 bases, J lost 8 bases, and 14 bases lay in between.

V gene TRBV10-2 combines with J gene TRBJ2-1, with D possibly matching TRBD1 (5 bases). The CDR3 has 15 residues. The germline V gene encodes CDR1 WSHSY and CDR2 SAAADI. V was trimmed by 3 bases and J by 1 base, leaving 10 bases between them. The CDR3 nucleotides read TGCGCCAGCAGTGAAGGGGCAGGGTCCTACAATGAGCAGTTCTTC. Its translation: CASSEGAGSYNEQFF.

This clone appeared a few times. The chain uses TRBV5-1 and TRBJ2-7, with 13 bases fitting TRBD2. This CDR3 spans 15 amino acids. With V trimmed by 4 bases and J by 7 bases, 8 bases remained unmatched. Per germline, CDR1 SGHRS and CDR2 YFSETQ. The CDR3, as DNA: TGCGCCAGCAGCGGCCCACTAGCGGGAGGGAGGGAGCAGTACTTC. Amino acid sequence: CASSGPLAGGREQYF.

The rearrangement joins TRBV16 to TRBJ1-2; D ambiguous. The germline gives CDR1 KGHSY, CDR2 FQNENV. This CDR3 is built from 13 residues. Trimming took off 8 bases at V and 7 bases at J, with 17 bases between the two ends. CDR3 nucleotides: TGTGCCAGCGCCGTGGGCCAAGGCTTTGGCTACACCTTC. Amino acid sequence: CASAVGQGFGYTF.